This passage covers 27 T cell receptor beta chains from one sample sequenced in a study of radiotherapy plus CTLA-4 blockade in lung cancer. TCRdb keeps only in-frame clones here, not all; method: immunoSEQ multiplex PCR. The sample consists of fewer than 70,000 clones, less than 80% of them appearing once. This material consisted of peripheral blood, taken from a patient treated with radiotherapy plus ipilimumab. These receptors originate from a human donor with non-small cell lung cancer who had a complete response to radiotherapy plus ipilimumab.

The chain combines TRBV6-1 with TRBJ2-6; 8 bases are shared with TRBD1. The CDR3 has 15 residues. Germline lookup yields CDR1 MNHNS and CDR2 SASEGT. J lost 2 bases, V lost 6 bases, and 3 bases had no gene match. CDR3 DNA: TGTGCCAGCAGACCCAGGGGGCCTGGGGCCAACGTCCTGACTTTC. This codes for CASRPRGPGANVLTF.

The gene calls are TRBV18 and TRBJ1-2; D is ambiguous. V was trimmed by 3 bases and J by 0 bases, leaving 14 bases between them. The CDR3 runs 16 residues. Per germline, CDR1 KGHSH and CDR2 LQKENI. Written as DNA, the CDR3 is TGTGCCAGCTCACCTTACGACACCACAGCTAACTATGGCTACACCTTC. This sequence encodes CASSPYDTTANYGYTF. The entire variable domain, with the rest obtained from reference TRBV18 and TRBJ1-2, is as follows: NAGVMQNPRHLVRRRGQEARLRCSPMKGHSHVYWYRQLPEEGLKFMVYLQKENIIDESGMPKERFSAEFPKEGPSILRIQQVVRGDSAAYFCASSPYDTTANYGYTFGSGTRLTVV.

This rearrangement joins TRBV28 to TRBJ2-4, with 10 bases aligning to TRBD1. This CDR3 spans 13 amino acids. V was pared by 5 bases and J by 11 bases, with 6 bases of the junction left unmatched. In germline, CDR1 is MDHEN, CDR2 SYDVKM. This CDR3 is CASSRRDRGLQYF. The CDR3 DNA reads TGTGCCAGCAGTCGCCGGGACAGGGGTCTTCAGTACTTC.

This chain's CDR3 is CAWSVDRFGYTF. The CDR3 DNA reads TGTGCCTGGAGTGTAGACAGATTTGGCTACACCTTC. The chain is built from TRBV30 and TRBJ1-2; TRBD1 is a possible D gene (5 bases). The CDR3 is 12 amino acids. Germline loops: CDR1 GTSNPN, CDR2 SVGIG (reference sequence). Trimming took 0 bases from V and 7 from J, leaving 9 bases between them.

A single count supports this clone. Here the CDR3 DNA reads TGCGCCAGCAGCTTGGGACTAGCGGGATTGGGGACCCAGTACTTC. Translation: CASSLGLAGLGTQYF. The J gene is TRBJ2-5, the V gene TRBV5-1; 11 bases are a match to TRBD2. Germline CDR1 reads SGHRS; CDR2 reads YFSETQ. The CDR3 sequence is 15 residues long. Trimming removed 0 bases from V and 7 bases from J; junction bases left unmatched: 5. Full variable domain (missing parts from reference TRBV5-1 and TRBJ2-5): KAGVTQTPRYLIKTRGQQVTLSCSPISGHRSVSWYQQTPGQGLQFLFEYFSETQRNKGNFPGRFSGRQFSNSRSEMNVSTLELGDSALYLCASSLGLAGLGTQYFGPGTRLLVL.

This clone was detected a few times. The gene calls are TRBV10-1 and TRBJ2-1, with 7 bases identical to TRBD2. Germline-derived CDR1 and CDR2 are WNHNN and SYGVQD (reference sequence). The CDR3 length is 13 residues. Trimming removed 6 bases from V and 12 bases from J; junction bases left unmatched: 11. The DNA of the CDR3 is TGCGCCAGCAGCGGTCCTGAGCGGGGAGGGCAGTTCTTC. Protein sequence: CASSGPERGGQFF.

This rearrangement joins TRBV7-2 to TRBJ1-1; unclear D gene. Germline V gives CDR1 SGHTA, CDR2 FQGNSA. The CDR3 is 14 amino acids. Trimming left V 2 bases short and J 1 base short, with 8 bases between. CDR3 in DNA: TGTGCCAGCAGCTTAAGCCGAAGGAACACTGAAGCTTTCTTT. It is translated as CASSLSRRNTEAFF. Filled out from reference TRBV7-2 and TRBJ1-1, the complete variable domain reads GAGVSQSPSNKVTEKGKDVELRCDPISGHTALYWYRQSLGQGLEFLIYFQGNSAPDKSGLPSDRFSAERTGGSVSTLTIQRTQQEDSAVYLCASSLSRRNTEAFFGQGTRLTVV.

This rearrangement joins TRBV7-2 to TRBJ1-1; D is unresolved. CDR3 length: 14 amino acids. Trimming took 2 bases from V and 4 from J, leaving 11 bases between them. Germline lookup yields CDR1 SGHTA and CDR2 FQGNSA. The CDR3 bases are TGTGCCAGCAGCTTAACTTGGGTCGGCACTGAAGCTTTCTTT. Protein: CASSLTWVGTEAFF.

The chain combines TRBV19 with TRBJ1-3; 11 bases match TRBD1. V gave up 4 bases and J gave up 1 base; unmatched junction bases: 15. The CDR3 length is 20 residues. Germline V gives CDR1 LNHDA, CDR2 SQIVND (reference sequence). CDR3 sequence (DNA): TGTGCCAGTAGTAGCCTGGGACAGGGGGTTCCTATCCTTTCTGGAAACACCATATATTTT. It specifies CASSSLGQGVPILSGNTIYF. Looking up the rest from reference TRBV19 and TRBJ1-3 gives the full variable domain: DGGITQSPKYLFRKEGQNVTLSCEQNLNHDAMYWYRQDPGQGLRLIYYSQIVNDFQKGDIAEGYSVSREKKESFPLTVTSAQKNPTAFYLCASSSLGQGVPILSGNTIYFGEGSWLTVV.

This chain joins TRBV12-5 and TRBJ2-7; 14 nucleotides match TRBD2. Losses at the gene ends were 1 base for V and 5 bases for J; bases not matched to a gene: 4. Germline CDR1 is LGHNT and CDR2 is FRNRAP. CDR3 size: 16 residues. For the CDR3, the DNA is TGTGCTAGTGGTTTGGGGTCGGGACTAGCGGGAGACGAGCAGTACGTC. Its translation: CASGLGSGLAGDEQYV.

CDR3 sequence reads: CASTKGENTEAFF. CDR3 sequence (DNA): TGTGCCAGCACCAAGGGGGAGAACACTGAAGCTTTCTTT. The chain joins TRBV2 to TRBJ1-1, with D possibly being TRBD1 (6 bases). Looked up from germline, CDR1 is SNHLY and CDR2 is FYNNEI. The CDR3 runs to 13 residues. The ends were cut back, 7 bases at V and 1 base at J, with 10 bases in the middle.

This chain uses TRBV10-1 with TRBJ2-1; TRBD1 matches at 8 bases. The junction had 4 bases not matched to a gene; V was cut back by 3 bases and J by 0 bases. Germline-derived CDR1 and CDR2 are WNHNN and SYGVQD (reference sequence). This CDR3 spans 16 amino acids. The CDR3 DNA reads TGCGCCAGCAGTGAATTAACAGGGGGCTCCTACAATGAGCAGTTCTTC. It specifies CASSELTGGSYNEQFF.

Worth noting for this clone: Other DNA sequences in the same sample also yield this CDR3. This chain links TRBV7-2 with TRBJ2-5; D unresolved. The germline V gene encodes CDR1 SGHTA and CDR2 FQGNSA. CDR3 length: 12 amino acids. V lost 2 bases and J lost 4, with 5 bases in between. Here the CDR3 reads CASSLSLETQYF. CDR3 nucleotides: TGTGCCAGCAGCTTATCGTTAGAGACCCAGTACTTC.

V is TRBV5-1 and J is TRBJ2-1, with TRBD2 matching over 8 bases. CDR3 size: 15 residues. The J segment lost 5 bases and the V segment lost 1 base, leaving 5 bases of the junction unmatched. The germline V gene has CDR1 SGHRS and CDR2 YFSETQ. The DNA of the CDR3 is TGCGCCAGCAGCTTGACTAGCGGTTTACACAATGAGCAGTTCTTC. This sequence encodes CASSLTSGLHNEQFF.

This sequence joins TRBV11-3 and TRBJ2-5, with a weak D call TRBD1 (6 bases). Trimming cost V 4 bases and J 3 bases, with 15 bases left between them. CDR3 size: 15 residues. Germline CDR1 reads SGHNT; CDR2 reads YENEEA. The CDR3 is CASSSPGVTEETQYF. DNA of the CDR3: TGTGCCAGCAGCTCCCCAGGGGTGACTGAAGAGACCCAGTACTTC. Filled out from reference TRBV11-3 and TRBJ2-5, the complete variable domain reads EAGVVQSPRYKIIEKKQPVAFWCNPISGHNTLYWYLQNLGQGPELLIRYENEEAVDDSQLPKDRFSAERLKGVDSTLKIQPAELGDSAVYLCASSSPGVTEETQYFGPGTRLLVL.

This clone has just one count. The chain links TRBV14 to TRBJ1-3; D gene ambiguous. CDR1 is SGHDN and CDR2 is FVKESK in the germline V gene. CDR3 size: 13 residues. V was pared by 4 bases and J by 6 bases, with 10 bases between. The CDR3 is CASSLLPVNTIYF. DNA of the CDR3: TGTGCCAGCAGCCTTCTACCAGTAAACACCATATATTTT.

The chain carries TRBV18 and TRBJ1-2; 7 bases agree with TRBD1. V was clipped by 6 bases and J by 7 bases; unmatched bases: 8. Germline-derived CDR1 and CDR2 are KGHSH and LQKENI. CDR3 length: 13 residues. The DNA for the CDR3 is TGTGCCAGCTCCACGGGTGAGGGGGCTGGCTACACCTTC. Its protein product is CASSTGEGAGYTF.

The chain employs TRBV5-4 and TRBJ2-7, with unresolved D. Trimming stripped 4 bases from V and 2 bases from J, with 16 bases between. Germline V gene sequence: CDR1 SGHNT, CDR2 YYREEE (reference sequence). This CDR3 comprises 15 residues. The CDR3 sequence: CASSPGPGSTYEQYF. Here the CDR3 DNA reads TGTGCCAGCAGCCCGGGCCCCGGTAGTACCTACGAGCAGTACTTC. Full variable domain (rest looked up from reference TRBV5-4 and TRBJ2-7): ETGVTQSPTHLIKTRGQQVTLRCSSQSGHNTVSWYQQALGQGPQFIFQYYREEENGRGNFPPRFSGLQFPNYSSELNVNALELDDSALYLCASSPGPGSTYEQYFGPGTRLTVT.

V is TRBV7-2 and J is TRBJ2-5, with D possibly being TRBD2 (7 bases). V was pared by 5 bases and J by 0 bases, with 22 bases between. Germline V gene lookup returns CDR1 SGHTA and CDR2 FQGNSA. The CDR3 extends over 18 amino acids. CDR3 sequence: CASSPARWGRGNQETQYF. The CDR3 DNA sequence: TGTGCCAGCAGCCCAGCGCGGTGGGGGCGGGGGAACCAAGAGACCCAGTACTTC.

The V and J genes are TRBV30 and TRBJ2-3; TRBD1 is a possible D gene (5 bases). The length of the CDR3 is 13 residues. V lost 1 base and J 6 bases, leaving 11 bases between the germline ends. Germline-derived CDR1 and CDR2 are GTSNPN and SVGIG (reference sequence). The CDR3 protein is CAWSEGILDTQYF. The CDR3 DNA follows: TGTGCCTGGAGTGAGGGGATTCTGGATACGCAGTATTTT.

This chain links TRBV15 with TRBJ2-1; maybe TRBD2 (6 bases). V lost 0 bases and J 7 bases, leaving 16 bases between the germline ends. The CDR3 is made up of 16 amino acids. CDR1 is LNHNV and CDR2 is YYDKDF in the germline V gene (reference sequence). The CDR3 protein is CATSRDRGQAGNEQFF. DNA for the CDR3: TGTGCCACCAGCAGAGATAGGGGTCAGGCGGGAAATGAGCAGTTCTTC.

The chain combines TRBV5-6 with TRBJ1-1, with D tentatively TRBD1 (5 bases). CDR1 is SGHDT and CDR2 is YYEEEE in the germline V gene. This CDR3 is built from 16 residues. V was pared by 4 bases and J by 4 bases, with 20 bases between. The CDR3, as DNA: TGTGCCAGCAGCGCAATCCCAGGGAGGCTAGGCACTGAAGCTTTCTTT. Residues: CASSAIPGRLGTEAFF.

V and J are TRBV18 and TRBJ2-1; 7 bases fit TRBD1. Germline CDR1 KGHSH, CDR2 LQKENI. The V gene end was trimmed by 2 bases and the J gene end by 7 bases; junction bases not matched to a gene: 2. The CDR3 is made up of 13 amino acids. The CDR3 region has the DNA TGTGCCAGCTCACCAGACAGGGTTAATGAGCAGTTCTTC. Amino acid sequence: CASSPDRVNEQFF.

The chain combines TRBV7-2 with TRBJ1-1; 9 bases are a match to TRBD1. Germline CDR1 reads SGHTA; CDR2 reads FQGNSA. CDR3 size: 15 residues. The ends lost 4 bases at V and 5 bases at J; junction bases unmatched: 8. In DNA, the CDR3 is TGTGCCAGCAGCTCAAAGGGGACAGGGAAAACTGAAGCTTTCTTT. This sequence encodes CASSSKGTGKTEAFF.

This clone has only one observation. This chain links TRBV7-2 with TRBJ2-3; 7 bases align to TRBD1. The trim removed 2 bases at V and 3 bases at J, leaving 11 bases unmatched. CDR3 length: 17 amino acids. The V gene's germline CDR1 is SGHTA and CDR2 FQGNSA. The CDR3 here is CASSLIAWGRGTDTQYF. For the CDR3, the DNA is TGTGCCAGCAGCTTAATCGCTTGGGGCAGGGGGACAGATACGCAGTATTTT. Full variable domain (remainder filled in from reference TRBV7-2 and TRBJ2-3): GAGVSQSPSNKVTEKGKDVELRCDPISGHTALYWYRQSLGQGLEFLIYFQGNSAPDKSGLPSDRFSAERTGGSVSTLTIQRTQQEDSAVYLCASSLIAWGRGTDTQYFGPGTRLTVL.

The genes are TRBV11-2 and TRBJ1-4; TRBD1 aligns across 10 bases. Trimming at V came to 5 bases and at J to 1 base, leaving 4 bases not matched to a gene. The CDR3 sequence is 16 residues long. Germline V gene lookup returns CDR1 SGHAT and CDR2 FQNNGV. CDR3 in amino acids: CASSPTGGRTNEKLFF. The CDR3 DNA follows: TGTGCCAGCAGCCCGACAGGGGGCAGAACTAATGAAAAACTGTTTTTT.

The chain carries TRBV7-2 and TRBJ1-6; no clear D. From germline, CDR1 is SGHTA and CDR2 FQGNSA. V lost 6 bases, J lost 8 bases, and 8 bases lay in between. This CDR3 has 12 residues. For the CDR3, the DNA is TGTGCCAGCAGAGGACGGGATTCACCCCTCCACTTT. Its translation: CASRGRDSPLHF.